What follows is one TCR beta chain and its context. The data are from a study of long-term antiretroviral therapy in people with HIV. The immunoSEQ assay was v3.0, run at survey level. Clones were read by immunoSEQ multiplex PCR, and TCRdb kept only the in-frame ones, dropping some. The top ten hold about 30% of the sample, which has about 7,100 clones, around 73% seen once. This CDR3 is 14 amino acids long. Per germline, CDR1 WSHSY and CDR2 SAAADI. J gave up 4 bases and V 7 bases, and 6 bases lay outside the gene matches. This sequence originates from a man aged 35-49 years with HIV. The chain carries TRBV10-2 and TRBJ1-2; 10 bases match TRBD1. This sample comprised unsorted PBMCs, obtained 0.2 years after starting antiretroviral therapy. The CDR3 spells CASMGTGVFYGYTF. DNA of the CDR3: TGCGCCAGCATGGGGACAGGGGTTTTCTATGGCTACACCTTC.